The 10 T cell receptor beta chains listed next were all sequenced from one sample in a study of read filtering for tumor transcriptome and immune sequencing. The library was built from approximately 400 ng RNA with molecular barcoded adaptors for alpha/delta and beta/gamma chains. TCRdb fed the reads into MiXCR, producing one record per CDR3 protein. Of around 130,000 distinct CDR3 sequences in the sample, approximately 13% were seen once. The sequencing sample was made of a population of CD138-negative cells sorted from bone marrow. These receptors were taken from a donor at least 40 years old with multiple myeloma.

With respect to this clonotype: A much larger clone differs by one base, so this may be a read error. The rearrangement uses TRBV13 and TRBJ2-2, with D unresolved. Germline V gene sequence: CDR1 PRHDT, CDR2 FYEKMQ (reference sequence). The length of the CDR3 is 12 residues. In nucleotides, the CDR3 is TGTGCCAGCATCTTAAGGTCCGGGGAGCTGTTTTTT. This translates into CASILRSGELFF.

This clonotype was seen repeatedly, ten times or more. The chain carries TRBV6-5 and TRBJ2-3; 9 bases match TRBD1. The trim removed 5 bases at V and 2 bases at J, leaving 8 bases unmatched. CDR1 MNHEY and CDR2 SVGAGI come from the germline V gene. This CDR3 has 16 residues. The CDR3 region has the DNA TGTGCCAGCAGTCGTACCGGGACAGGGTTCACAGATACGCAGTATTTT. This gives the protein CASSRTGTGFTDTQYF.

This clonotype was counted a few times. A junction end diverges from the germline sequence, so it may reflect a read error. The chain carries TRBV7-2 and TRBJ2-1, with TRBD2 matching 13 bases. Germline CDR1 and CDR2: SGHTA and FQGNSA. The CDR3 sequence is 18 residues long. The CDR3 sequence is CASSIGTSGTLSHNEQFF. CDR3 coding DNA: TGTGCCAGCAGCATTGGGACTAGCGGGACCCTCTCCCACAATGAGCAGTTCTTC.

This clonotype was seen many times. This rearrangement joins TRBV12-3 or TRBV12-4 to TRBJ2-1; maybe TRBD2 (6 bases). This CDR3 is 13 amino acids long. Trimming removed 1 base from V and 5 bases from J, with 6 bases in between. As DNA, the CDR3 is TGTGCCAGCAGTTTAGGGACTAACAATGAGCAGTTCTTC. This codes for CASSLGTNNEQFF.

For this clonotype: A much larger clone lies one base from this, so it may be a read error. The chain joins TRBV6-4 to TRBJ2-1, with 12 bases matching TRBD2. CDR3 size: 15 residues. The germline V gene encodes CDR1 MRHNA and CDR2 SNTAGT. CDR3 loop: CASSRLAGDYKEQFF. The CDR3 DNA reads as TGTGCCAGCAGCCGACTAGCGGGAGATTACAAGGAGCAGTTCTTC.

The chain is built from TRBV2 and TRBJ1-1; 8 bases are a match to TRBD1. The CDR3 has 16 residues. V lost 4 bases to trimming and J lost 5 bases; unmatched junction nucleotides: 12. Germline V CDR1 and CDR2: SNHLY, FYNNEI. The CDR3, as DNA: TGTGCCAGCAGTGGACAGGGGCCACGAAGGGGGACTGAAGCTTTCTTT. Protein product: CASSGQGPRRGTEAFF.

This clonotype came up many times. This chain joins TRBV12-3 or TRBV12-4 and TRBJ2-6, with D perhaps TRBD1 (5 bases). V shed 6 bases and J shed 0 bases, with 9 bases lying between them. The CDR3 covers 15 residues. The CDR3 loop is CASSLRDSGANVLTF. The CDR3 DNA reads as TGTGCCAGCAGCCTCAGGGACTCTGGGGCCAACGTCCTGACTTTC.

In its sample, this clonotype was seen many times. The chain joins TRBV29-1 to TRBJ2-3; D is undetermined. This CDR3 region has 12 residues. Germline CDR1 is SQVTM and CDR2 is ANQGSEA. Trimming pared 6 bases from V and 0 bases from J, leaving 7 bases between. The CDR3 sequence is CSVQVSTDTQYF. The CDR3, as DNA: TGCAGCGTCCAGGTTAGCACAGATACGCAGTATTTT.

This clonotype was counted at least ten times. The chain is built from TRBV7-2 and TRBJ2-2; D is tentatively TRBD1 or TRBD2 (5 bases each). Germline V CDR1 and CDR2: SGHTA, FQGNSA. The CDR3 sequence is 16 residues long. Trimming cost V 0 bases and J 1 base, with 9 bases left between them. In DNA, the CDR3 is TGTGCCAGCAGCTTAGCCGGGGCCGGGAACACCGGGGAGCTGTTTTTT. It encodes CASSLAGAGNTGELFF.

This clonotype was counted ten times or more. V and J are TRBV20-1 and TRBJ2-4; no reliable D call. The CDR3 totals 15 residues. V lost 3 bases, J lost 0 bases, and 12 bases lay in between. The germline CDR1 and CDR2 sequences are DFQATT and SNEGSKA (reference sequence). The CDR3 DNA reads TGCAGTGCTAGGACCAGAGATCTAGCCAAAAACATTCAGTACTTC. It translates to CSARTRDLAKNIQYF.